Listed here are 29 T cell receptor beta chains from one sample, sequenced in a study of T cell clones after liver transplantation. The protocol was immunoSEQ multiplex PCR, while the TCRdb copy is restricted to in-frame clones and leaves out a portion. The data contain about 120,000 clones, about nine tenths of them singletons. Here the sequenced sample was CD4+ T cells from blood, taken 12 months after liver transplant. These receptors were obtained from a human patient who received a liver transplant. Some T cells may trace back to the graft donor.

The chain recombines TRBV10-3 with TRBJ1-1; D unresolved. This CDR3 spans 13 amino acids. Germline V lookup: CDR1 ENHRY, CDR2 SYGVKD. The V end was cut by 4 bases, the J end by 4 bases, with 10 bases between. The CDR3 spells CAISVSEGTEAFF. CDR3 bases: TGTGCCATCAGTGTTTCCGAGGGCACTGAAGCTTTCTTT.

CDR3 sequence reads: CASRPLAGGPYNEQFF. Here the CDR3 DNA reads TGTGCCAGCAGACCACTAGCGGGAGGGCCGTACAATGAGCAGTTCTTC. This chain connects TRBV11-2 to TRBJ2-1; 13 nucleotides line up with TRBD2. CDR3 length: 16 residues. The J segment lost 4 bases and the V segment lost 6 bases, leaving 6 bases of the junction unmatched. Germline CDR1 is SGHAT and CDR2 is FQNNGV.

V is TRBV4-3 and J is TRBJ2-6; TRBD1 aligns across 7 bases. The CDR3 has 18 residues. V lost 4 bases to trimming and J lost 2 bases; unmatched junction nucleotides: 11. Germline V gene data show CDR1 as LGHNA and CDR2 as YSLEER. In DNA, the CDR3 is TGCGCCAGCAGCCCCCGCGGACAGGTAGCCCCTGGGGCCAACGTCCTGACTTTC. Its translation: CASSPRGQVAPGANVLTF.

Written as DNA, the CDR3 is TGTGCCAGCAGTTCCGGCGTCGGACAGGGTCTGGGCGAGCAGTACTTC. This sequence encodes CASSSGVGQGLGEQYF. The chain combines TRBV6-5 with TRBJ2-7; TRBD1 matches at 8 bases. The CDR3 sequence is 16 residues long. Germline lookup yields CDR1 MNHEY and CDR2 SVGAGI. The ends lost 4 bases at V and 6 bases at J; junction bases unmatched: 14.

This clone was counted a single time. V gene TRBV5-6 combines with J gene TRBJ2-3; D is uncertain. Trimming removed 4 bases at V and 0 bases at J, with 6 bases between. This CDR3 comprises 13 residues. Per the germline V gene, CDR1 is SGHDT and CDR2 is YYEEEE. The chain's CDR3 is CASSPASTDTQYF. The CDR3 DNA reads as TGTGCCAGCAGCCCGGCCAGCACAGATACGCAGTATTTT.

The genes are TRBV29-1 and TRBJ2-7; D could derive from TRBD1 or TRBD2 (6 bases each). Trimming shortened V by 3 bases and J by 6 bases, and 9 bases separated the two germline ends. The CDR3 loop spans 11 amino acids. Germline CDR1 is SQVTM and CDR2 is ANQGSEA. CDR3 amino acids: CSVDGGSEQYF. As DNA, the CDR3 is TGCAGCGTTGACGGGGGCTCCGAGCAGTACTTC.

The chain employs TRBV28 and TRBJ1-1, with 7 bases aligning to TRBD1. Losses at the gene ends were 3 bases for V and 4 bases for J; bases not matched to a gene: 5. The germline V gene has CDR1 MDHEN and CDR2 SYDVKM. This CDR3 has 14 residues. CDR3 sequence reads: CASSLLRTGTEAFF. CDR3 DNA sequence: TGTGCCAGCAGTTTGCTACGGACAGGCACTGAAGCTTTCTTT.

V is TRBV29-1 and J is TRBJ1-1, with D possibly matching TRBD1 (5 bases). CDR3 length: 13 residues. Trimming took off 8 bases at V and 0 bases at J, with 13 bases between the two ends. Germline V lookup: CDR1 SQVTM, CDR2 ANQGSEA. The CDR3: CSLSQGMNTEAFF. The CDR3 coding sequence is TGCAGCCTCTCCCAGGGTATGAACACTGAAGCTTTCTTT.

This chain joins TRBV15 and TRBJ2-1; no clear D gene. Germline V lookup: CDR1 LNHNV, CDR2 YYDKDF (reference sequence). Trimming pared 3 bases from V and 0 bases from J, leaving 3 bases between. The CDR3 length is 13 residues. The CDR3 spells CATSRGSYNEQFF. The CDR3 DNA is TGTGCCACCAGCAGGGGCTCCTACAATGAGCAGTTCTTC. Based on the CDR3 plus reference TRBV15 and TRBJ2-1, the full variable domain is DAMVIQNPRYQVTQFGKPVTLSCSQTLNHNVMYWYQQKSSQAPKLLFHYYDKDFNNEADTPDNFQSRRPNTSFCFLDIRSPGLGDTAMYLCATSRGSYNEQFFGPGTRLTVL.

The V gene is TRBV29-1, the J gene TRBJ2-7; 11 positions match TRBD2. This CDR3 has 14 residues. Per germline, CDR1 SQVTM and CDR2 ANQGSEA. V shed 5 bases, J shed 5 bases, and the junction held 8 bases outside the gene matches. DNA for the CDR3: TGCAGCGTTTCTCTAGCGGGAGGAACCCACGAGCAGTACTTC. This gives the protein CSVSLAGGTHEQYF.

The chain joins TRBV11-3 to TRBJ1-2; a weak D match, TRBD1 (6 bases). The CDR3 totals 15 residues. CDR1 is SGHNT and CDR2 is YENEEA in the germline V gene. V lost 5 bases and J lost 3, with 16 bases in between. The CDR3 here is CASSPRGGAYYGYTF. The CDR3 DNA is TGTGCCAGCAGCCCCCGGGGGGGCGCATACTATGGCTACACCTTC.

This chain connects TRBV14 to TRBJ1-2; D not certain. Deletions cut 0 bases from V and 8 bases from J, with 10 bases between. CDR3 size: 13 residues. Germline assignment: CDR1 SGHDN and CDR2 FVKESK. The CDR3 DNA follows: TGTGCCAGCAGCCAAGATTTTGTGGGGGGCTACACCTTC. Amino acid sequence: CASSQDFVGGYTF.

The J gene is TRBJ1-1, the V gene TRBV18, with TRBD1 as a possible D gene (5 bases). Germline CDR1 KGHSH, CDR2 LQKENI. The CDR3 extends over 14 amino acids. With 2 bases removed from V and 0 bases from J, the gap between germline ends came to 7 bases. CDR3 sequence reads: CASSPGGMNTEAFF. The CDR3, as DNA: TGTGCCAGCTCACCAGGGGGGATGAACACTGAAGCTTTCTTT.

This chain links TRBV28 with TRBJ2-7; 7 bases are shared with TRBD1. Germline lookup yields CDR1 MDHEN and CDR2 SYDVKM. The CDR3 is 15 residues long. V lost 7 bases to trimming and J lost 1 base; unmatched junction nucleotides: 10. Here the CDR3 DNA reads TGTGCCAGCATCGCCCCCGGGACAGTTTCCTACGAGCAGTACTTC. Translation gives CASIAPGTVSYEQYF.

V and J are TRBV19 and TRBJ1-1, with D uncertain. Germline values: CDR1 LNHDA, CDR2 SQIVND (reference sequence). The CDR3 runs to 15 residues. Trimming took off 7 bases at V and 3 bases at J, with 18 bases between the two ends. CDR3 residues: CASTETPPGHTEAFF. CDR3 coding DNA: TGTGCCAGTACCGAAACCCCCCCAGGACACACTGAAGCTTTCTTT.

The J gene is TRBJ2-7, the V gene TRBV21-1; TRBD2 is taken as the D call from the table, unchecked against the DNA. TRBV21-1 is recorded as a pseudogene. The CDR3 loop spans 14 amino acids. The CDR3 bases are TGTGCCAGCAGCGGTCGTACTAGCAGTTACGAGCAGTACTTC. Its translation is CASSGRTSSYEQYF.

This clone was found once. The J gene is TRBJ2-5, the V gene TRBV5-1, with a possible D match to TRBD1 (5 bases). CDR3 length: 15 amino acids. The V and J ends lost 6 bases and 7 bases respectively, with 22 bases between them. Germline-derived CDR1 and CDR2 are SGHRS and YFSETQ. The CDR3 DNA follows: TGCGCCAGCAACCCCCTAGGGCGACCCACAGGGACCCAGTACTTC. Translation: CASNPLGRPTGTQYF.

The chain uses TRBV2 and TRBJ2-7; tentative D call: TRBD2 (6 bases). V lost 4 bases, J lost 3 bases, and 16 bases lay in between. The CDR3 totals 15 residues. CDR1 SNHLY and CDR2 FYNNEI come from the germline V gene. The CDR3 region is CASSVGSGSFYEQYF. CDR3 nucleotides: TGTGCCAGCAGTGTCGGTAGCGGAAGCTTCTACGAGCAGTACTTC.

V is TRBV7-8 and J is TRBJ2-5, with D hard to call. With 4 bases removed from V and 3 bases from J, the gap between germline ends came to 15 bases. This CDR3 spans 15 amino acids. Germline CDR1 SGHVS, CDR2 FQNEAQ. The CDR3 is CASSSGSHSKETQYF. The CDR3, as DNA: TGTGCCAGCAGCTCGGGCAGCCATTCTAAAGAGACCCAGTACTTC.

This chain uses TRBV13 with TRBJ2-1; 10 nucleotides match TRBD2. The germline V gene has CDR1 PRHDT and CDR2 FYEKMQ (reference sequence). The V gene end was trimmed by 4 bases and the J gene end by 9 bases; junction bases not matched to a gene: 9. This CDR3 comprises 15 residues. The CDR3 loop is CASSSWTSGRVEQFF. CDR3 bases: TGTGCCAGCAGCTCCTGGACTAGCGGAAGGGTTGAGCAGTTCTTC.

V usage is TRBV7-9 and J usage is TRBJ1-4, with 8 bases lining up with TRBD1. V dropped 4 bases and J dropped 0; count of bases not matched to a gene: 10. Germline loops: CDR1 SEHNR, CDR2 FQNEAQ (reference sequence). This CDR3 has 18 residues. The CDR3 DNA follows: TGTGCCAGCAGCTCCTCCGGGACAGGAGGCTCAACTAATGAAAAACTGTTTTTT. This sequence encodes CASSSSGTGGSTNEKLFF.

This clone has a handful of counts. The CDR3 loop is CASSFPVGAGGVNEQFF. The CDR3 DNA sequence: TGTGCCAGCAGTTTCCCCGTGGGGGCAGGGGGTGTGAATGAGCAGTTCTTC. This chain joins TRBV27 and TRBJ2-1; 7 bases match TRBD1. CDR1 is MNHEY, CDR2 SMNVEV, per germline (reference sequence). The CDR3 sequence is 17 residues long. V dropped 3 bases and J dropped 7; count of bases not matched to a gene: 15.

This rearrangement joins TRBV2 to TRBJ2-7; D gene uncertain. Germline V gene data show CDR1 as SNHLY and CDR2 as FYNNEI. CDR3 length: 14 amino acids. V lost 3 bases to trimming and J lost 3 bases, with 12 bases between them. CDR3 sequence: CASSDGRRFYEQYF. CDR3 bases: TGTGCCAGCAGTGACGGACGGAGATTCTACGAGCAGTACTTC.

The gene calls are TRBV11-2 and TRBJ2-7; D is ambiguous. V shed 5 bases and J shed 3 bases, with 8 bases lying between them. The CDR3 runs to 12 residues. Per the germline V gene, CDR1 is SGHAT and CDR2 is FQNNGV. CDR3 region: CASSRQGYEQYF. CDR3 in DNA: TGTGCCAGCAGCCGACAAGGCTACGAGCAGTACTTC.

J is TRBJ1-1 and V is TRBV29-1; TRBD1 might be the D (6 bases). Trimming took 7 bases from V and 3 from J, leaving 18 bases between them. The CDR3 is 14 amino acids. Germline V gene lookup returns CDR1 SQVTM and CDR2 ANQGSEA. In DNA, the CDR3 is TGCAGCGGTGGGGATAGGCAGGGGTACACTGAAGCTTTCTTT. This translates into CSGGDRQGYTEAFF.

The chain links TRBV6-5 to TRBJ2-7, with TRBD1 identical over 7 bases. CDR1 MNHEY and CDR2 SVGAGI come from the germline V gene. The length of the CDR3 is 12 residues. Trimming at V came to 6 bases and at J to 5 bases, leaving 4 bases not matched to a gene. CDR3 coding DNA: TGTGCCAGCAGACGCACAGGGGACGAGCAGTACTTC. This sequence encodes CASRRTGDEQYF.

The CDR3 sequence is CASSFRGAGAQYGYTF. The CDR3 DNA reads as TGTGCCAGCAGCTTTAGGGGTGCAGGGGCGCAATATGGCTACACCTTC. V and J are TRBV14 and TRBJ1-2, with TRBD1 as a possible D gene (6 bases). Trimming took off 5 bases at V and 5 bases at J, with 21 bases between the two ends. The germline V gene has CDR1 SGHDN and CDR2 FVKESK. The CDR3 is made up of 16 amino acids. The full variable domain, rest sourced from reference TRBV14 and TRBJ1-2, is EAGVTQFPSHSVIEKGQTVTLRCDPISGHDNLYWYRRVMGKEIKFLLHFVKESKQDESGMPNNRFLAERTGGTYSTLKVQPAELEDSGVYFCASSFRGAGAQYGYTFGSGTRLTVV.

The chain has TRBV7-8 and TRBJ2-7; 9 bases agree with TRBD2. After removal of 1 base from V and 3 bases from J, the junction contained 10 bases not matched to a gene. The CDR3 extends over 17 amino acids. The germline V gene has CDR1 SGHVS and CDR2 FQNEAQ. This chain's CDR3 is CASSLEMSSGVLYEQYF. The DNA of the CDR3 is TGTGCCAGCAGCTTAGAGATGTCTAGCGGGGTTCTCTACGAGCAGTACTTC.

CDR3 region: CASSLGPGQETQYF. The CDR3 DNA follows: TGTGCCAGCAGCTTAGGACCAGGTCAAGAGACCCAGTACTTC. V and J are TRBV7-3 and TRBJ2-5; unclear D gene. V shed 2 bases and J shed 2 bases, with 9 bases lying between them. The CDR3 spans 14 residues. Germline V gene data show CDR1 as SGHTA and CDR2 as FQGTGA. Using reference TRBV7-3 and TRBJ2-5 for the parts outside the CDR3, the full variable domain is GAGVSQTPSNKVTEKGKYVELRCDPISGHTALYWYRQSLGQGPEFLIYFQGTGAADDSGLPNDRFFAVRPEGSVSTLKIQRTERGDSAVYLCASSLGPGQETQYFGPGTRLLVL.